This T cell receptor (beta chain) comes out of a study of post-analysis software for immune sequencing data. Losses at the gene ends were 4 bases for V and 6 bases for J; bases not matched to a gene: 6. This CDR3 region has 14 residues. Germline V gene lookup returns CDR1 KGHDR and CDR2 SFDVKD. This clonotype was picked up a small number of times. Its target is not known. Study observations and caveats: The authors found that F measure strongly co-clustered same-batch samples. Relative to controls, patients had about five TRBV segments at higher frequency, with TRBV5-6, TRBV5-1 and TRBV20-1 among these.

Prepared libraries of TCR beta cDNA carried unique molecular identifiers. It was from roughly 1 to 10 million T cells that about half a million cDNA molecules came. From the PCR reads, TCRdb called clonotypes with MiXCR, one entry per CDR3 protein. The sample yields fewer than 850,000 distinct CDR3 sequences, roughly 27% seen once. Sequenced input: blood. The TCR sequence derives from a girl aged 5-17 years with multiple sclerosis. The rearrangement links TRBV24-1 to TRBJ1-2; 8 nucleotides match TRBD1. CDR3 sequence reads: CATSDPGQEDGYTF. CDR3 nucleotide sequence: TGTGCCACCAGTGACCCGGGACAGGAAGATGGCTACACCTTC.